This entry concerns a single TCR beta chain. Its antigen is still unknown. One end of the junction does not line up with germline, which may come from a read error. A second PCR, run for about 7 to 11 cycles, used a sample-barcoded 5' primer plus a J-beta primer mix. Via MiXCR, TCRdb re-called the 5' RACE reads, giving one row per CDR3 protein. Seen here are about 840,000 distinct CDR3 sequences, 25% to 35% observed once, and the top ten hold about 10%. This specimen comes from a study of blood T cells in healthy people across ages. The sample, about 10 milliliters of peripheral blood, was drawn from each donor. Study-level results: Among T cells, TCR beta diversity per million cells dropped roughly linearly as age rose. Naive CD4+ cells and diversity were both higher in long-lived donors than in aged donors.

These data were also filed under a second study, of T cells of mothers and their children. This second study says: A few healthy Caucasian mothers, along with their six children, were the donors.

This receptor was identified in a woman in her thirties or forties in good health. Source material: blood.

CDR3 in amino acids: CASTEGLQGYSYTF. Here the CDR3 DNA reads TGTGCCAGCACTGAAGGCTTACAGGGTTATAGCTACACCTTC. V gene TRBV2 combines with J gene TRBJ1-2, with D possibly being TRBD1 (6 bases). CDR3 size: 14 residues. Germline V lookup: CDR1 SNHLY, CDR2 FYNNEI.